Listed below are T cell receptor beta chains from one sample, sequenced in a study of OX40 agonist ivuxolimab in advanced cancers. The repertoire was sequenced with immunoSEQ multiplex PCR; TCRdb's copy has only in-frame clones and lacks some. The data show around 79,000 clones, more than 90% seen once. Specimen: CD4+ or CD8+ T cells sorted from blood, collected in a trial of the OX40 agonist ivuxolimab. These receptor sequences come from an adult with an advanced solid tumor such as melanoma, head and neck, liver or kidney cancer. Each CDR3 is given with its conserved first and last residue. A D gene is named only where the DNA matches it firmly.

TRBJ1-1,NA,TRBV27,CASSLIPRHLEAFF,TGTGCCAGCAGTTTGATCCCTAGACACCTTGAAGCTTTCTTT
TRBJ2-3,TRBD2,TRBV5-1,CASSLDSSGGPTDTQYF,TGCGCCAGCAGCTTGGACTCTAGCGGGGGACCGACAGATACGCAGTATTTT
TRBJ2-7,NA,TRBV19,CASSKGGGEPYEQYF,TGTGCCAGTAGTAAAGGTGGCGGTGAACCCTACGAGCAGTACTTC
TRBJ2-3,TRBD1,TRBV7-9,CASSSHTGVADTQYF,TGTGCCAGCAGCTCCCATACAGGGGTCGCAGATACGCAGTATTTT
TRBJ2-7,TRBD1,TRBV4-3,CASSQGDRGTYEQYF,TGCGCCAGCAGCCAAGGAGACAGGGGGACCTACGAGCAGTACTTC
TRBJ2-1,TRBD2,TRBV6-6,CASRPGLRNEQFF,TGTGCCAGCAGGCCGGGACTACGCAATGAGCAGTTCTTC
TRBJ2-5,NA,TRBV2,CASSEADNRETQYF,TGTGCCAGCAGTGAAGCGGACAATCGGGAGACCCAGTACTTC
TRBJ1-3,NA,TRBV5-5,CASSFGTAGGNTIYF,TGTGCCAGCAGCTTTGGGACCGCCGGGGGAAACACCATATATTTT
TRBJ2-1,TRBD2,TRBV2,CASSGTSPTALYNEQFF,TGTGCCAGCAGTGGGACTAGCCCTACGGCCCTCTACAATGAGCAGTTCTTC
TRBJ1-2,NA,TRBV6-5,CASTDSLSYGYTF,TGTGCCAGCACAGACAGCCTATCCTATGGCTACACCTTC
TRBJ2-5,TRBD2,TRBV4-1,CASTMGLSQETQYF,TGCGCCAGCACCATGGGACTATCACAAGAGACCCAGTACTTC